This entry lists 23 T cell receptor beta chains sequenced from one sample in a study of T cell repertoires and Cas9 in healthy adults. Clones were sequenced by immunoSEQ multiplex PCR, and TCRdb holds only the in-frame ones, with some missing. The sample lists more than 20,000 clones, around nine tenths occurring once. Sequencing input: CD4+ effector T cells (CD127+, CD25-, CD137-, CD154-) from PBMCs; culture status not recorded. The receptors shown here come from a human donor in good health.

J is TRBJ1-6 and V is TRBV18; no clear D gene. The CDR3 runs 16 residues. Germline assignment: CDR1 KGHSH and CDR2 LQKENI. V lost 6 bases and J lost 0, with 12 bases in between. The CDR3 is CASSTQASSYNSPLHF. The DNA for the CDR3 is TGTGCCAGCTCCACCCAGGCTAGCTCCTATAATTCACCCCTCCACTTT. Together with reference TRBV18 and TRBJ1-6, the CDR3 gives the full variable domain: NAGVMQNPRHLVRRRGQEARLRCSPMKGHSHVYWYRQLPEEGLKFMVYLQKENIIDESGMPKERFSAEFPKEGPSILRIQQVVRGDSAAYFCASSTQASSYNSPLHFGNGTRLTVT.

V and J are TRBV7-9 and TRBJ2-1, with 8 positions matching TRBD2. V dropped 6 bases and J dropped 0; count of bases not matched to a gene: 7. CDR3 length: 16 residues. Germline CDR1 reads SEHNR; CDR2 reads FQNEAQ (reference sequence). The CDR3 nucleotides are TGTGCCAGCAGTACGTTAGCGGGGAGCTCCTACAATGAGCAGTTCTTC. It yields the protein CASSTLAGSSYNEQFF.

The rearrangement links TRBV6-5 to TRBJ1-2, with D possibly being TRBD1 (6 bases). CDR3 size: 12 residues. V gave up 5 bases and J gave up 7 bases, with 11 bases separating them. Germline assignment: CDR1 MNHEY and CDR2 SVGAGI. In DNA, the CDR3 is TGTGCCAGCAGTGACCGGACAGTTGGCTACACCTTC. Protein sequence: CASSDRTVGYTF.

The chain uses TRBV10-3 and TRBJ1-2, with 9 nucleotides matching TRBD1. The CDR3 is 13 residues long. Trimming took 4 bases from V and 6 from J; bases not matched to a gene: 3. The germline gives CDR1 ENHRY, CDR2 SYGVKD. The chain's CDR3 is CAISAQGADGYTF. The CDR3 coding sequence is TGTGCCATCAGTGCACAGGGGGCTGATGGCTACACCTTC.

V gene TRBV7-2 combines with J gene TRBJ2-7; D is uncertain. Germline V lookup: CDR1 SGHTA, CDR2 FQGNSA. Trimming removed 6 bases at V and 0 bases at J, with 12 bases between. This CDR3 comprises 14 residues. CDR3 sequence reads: CASSSRPSSYEQYF. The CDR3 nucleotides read TGTGCCAGCAGTTCGCGGCCCAGCTCCTACGAGCAGTACTTC.

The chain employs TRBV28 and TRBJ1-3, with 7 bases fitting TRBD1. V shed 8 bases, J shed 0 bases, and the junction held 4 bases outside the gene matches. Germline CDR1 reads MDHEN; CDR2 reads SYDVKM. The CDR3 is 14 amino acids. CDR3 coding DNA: TGTGCCAGCGGACAGGCCGGCTCTGGAAACACCATATATTTT. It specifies CASGQAGSGNTIYF.

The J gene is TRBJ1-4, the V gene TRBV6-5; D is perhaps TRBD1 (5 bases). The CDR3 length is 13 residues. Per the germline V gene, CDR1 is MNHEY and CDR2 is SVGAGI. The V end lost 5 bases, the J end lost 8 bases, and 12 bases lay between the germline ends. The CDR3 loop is CASSPRDGEKLFF. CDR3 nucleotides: TGTGCCAGCAGTCCCAGGGATGGCGAAAAACTGTTTTTT.

In nucleotides, the CDR3 is TGTGCCAGCAGTTACGGGCGACAGGGGGCGCGGGGCTACACCTTC. This translates into CASSYGRQGARGYTF. The genes are TRBV6-5 and TRBJ1-2, with TRBD1 identical over 10 bases. This CDR3 is built from 15 residues. J lost 8 bases, V lost 2 bases, and 8 bases had no gene match. Germline-derived CDR1 and CDR2 are MNHEY and SVGAGI.

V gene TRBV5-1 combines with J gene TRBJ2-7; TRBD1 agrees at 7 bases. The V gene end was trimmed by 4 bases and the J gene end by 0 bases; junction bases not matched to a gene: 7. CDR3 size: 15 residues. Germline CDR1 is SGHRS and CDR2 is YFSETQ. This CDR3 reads CASSPRQGSSYEQYF. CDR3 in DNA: TGCGCCAGCAGCCCCAGACAGGGAAGCTCCTACGAGCAGTACTTC. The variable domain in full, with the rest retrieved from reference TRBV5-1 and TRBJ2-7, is KAGVTQTPRYLIKTRGQQVTLSCSPISGHRSVSWYQQTPGQGLQFLFEYFSETQRNKGNFPGRFSGRQFSNSRSEMNVSTLELGDSALYLCASSPRQGSSYEQYFGPGTRLTVT.

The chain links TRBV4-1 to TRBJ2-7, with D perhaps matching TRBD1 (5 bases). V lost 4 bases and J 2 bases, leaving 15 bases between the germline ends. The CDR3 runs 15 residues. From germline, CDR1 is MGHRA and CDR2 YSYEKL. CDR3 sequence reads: CASSPERQRTYEQYF. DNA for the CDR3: TGCGCCAGCAGCCCCGAACGACAGAGAACCTACGAGCAGTACTTC.

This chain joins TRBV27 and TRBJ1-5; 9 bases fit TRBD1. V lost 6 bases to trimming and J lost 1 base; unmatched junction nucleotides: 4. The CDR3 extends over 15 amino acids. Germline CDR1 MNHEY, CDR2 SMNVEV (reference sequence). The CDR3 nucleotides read TGTGCCAGCAGGGGGGACAGGGACAGCAATCAGCCCCAGCATTTT. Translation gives CASRGDRDSNQPQHF.

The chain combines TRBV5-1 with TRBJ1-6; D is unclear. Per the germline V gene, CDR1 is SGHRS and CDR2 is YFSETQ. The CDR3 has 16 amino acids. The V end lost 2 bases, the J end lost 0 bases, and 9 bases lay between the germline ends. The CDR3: CASSFLGSSYNSPLHF. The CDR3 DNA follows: TGCGCCAGCAGCTTCTTAGGGAGCTCCTATAATTCACCCCTCCACTTT.

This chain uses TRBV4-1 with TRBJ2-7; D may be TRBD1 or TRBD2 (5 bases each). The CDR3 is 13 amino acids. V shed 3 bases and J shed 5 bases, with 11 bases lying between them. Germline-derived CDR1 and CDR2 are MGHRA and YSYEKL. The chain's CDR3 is CASSQGPLDEQYF. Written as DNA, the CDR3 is TGCGCCAGCAGCCAGGGACCCCTCGACGAGCAGTACTTC.

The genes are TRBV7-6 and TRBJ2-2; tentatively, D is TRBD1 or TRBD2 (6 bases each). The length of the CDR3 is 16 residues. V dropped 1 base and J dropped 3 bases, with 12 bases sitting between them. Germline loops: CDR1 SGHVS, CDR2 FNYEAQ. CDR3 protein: CASSLGRGGDTGELFF. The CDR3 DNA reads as TGTGCCAGCAGCTTAGGCAGGGGCGGGGACACCGGGGAGCTGTTTTTT.

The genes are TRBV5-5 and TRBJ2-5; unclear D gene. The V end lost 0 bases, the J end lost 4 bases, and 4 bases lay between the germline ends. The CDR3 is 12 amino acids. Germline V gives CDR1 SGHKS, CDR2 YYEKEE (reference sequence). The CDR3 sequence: CASSLGLETQYF. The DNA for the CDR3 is TGTGCCAGCAGCTTGGGGTTAGAGACCCAGTACTTC.

This CDR3 reads CASSKWDEAFF. CDR3 nucleotide sequence: TGTGCCAGCAGCAAATGGGATGAAGCTTTCTTT. V gene TRBV21-1 combines with J gene TRBJ1-1. TRBV21-1 represents a pseudogene. The CDR3 extends over 11 amino acids.

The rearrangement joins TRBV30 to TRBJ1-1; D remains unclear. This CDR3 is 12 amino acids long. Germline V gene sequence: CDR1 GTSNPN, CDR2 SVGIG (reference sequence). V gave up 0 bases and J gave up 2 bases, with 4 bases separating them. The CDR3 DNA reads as TGTGCCTGGAGTGTCGTAAACACTGAAGCTTTCTTT. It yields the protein CAWSVVNTEAFF.

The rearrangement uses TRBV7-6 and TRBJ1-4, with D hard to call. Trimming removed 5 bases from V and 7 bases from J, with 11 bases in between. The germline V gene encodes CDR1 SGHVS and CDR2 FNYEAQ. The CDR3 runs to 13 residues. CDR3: CASSPIGSEKLFF. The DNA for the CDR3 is TGTGCCAGCAGCCCGATTGGGAGTGAAAAACTGTTTTTT.

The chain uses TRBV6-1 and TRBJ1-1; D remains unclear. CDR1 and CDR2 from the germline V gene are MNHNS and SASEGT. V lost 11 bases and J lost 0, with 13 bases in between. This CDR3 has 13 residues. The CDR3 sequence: CACLSRVNTEAFF. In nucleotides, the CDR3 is TGTGCCTGCTTGTCCAGAGTGAACACTGAAGCTTTCTTT.

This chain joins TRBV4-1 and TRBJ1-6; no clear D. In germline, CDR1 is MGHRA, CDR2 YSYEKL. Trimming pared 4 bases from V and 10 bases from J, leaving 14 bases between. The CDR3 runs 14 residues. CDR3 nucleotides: TGCGCCAGCAGCCTCACCAGAGGGAGCTCACCCCTCCACTTT. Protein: CASSLTRGSSPLHF.

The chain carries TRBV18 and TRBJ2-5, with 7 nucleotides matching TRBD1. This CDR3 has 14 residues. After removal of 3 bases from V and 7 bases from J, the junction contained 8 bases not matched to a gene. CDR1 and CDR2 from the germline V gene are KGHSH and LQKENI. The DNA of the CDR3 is TGTGCCAGCTCACCCGGACAGGTCGGGACGACCCAGTACTTC. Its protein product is CASSPGQVGTTQYF. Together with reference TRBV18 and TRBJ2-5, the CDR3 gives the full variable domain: NAGVMQNPRHLVRRRGQEARLRCSPMKGHSHVYWYRQLPEEGLKFMVYLQKENIIDESGMPKERFSAEFPKEGPSILRIQQVVRGDSAAYFCASSPGQVGTTQYFGPGTRLLVL.

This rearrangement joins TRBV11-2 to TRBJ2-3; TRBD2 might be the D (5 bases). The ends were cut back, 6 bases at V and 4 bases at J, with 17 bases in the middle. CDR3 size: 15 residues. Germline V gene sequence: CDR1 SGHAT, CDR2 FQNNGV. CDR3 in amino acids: CASRTTGWRSDTQYF. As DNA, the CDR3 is TGTGCCAGCAGAACAACGGGGTGGAGGTCAGATACGCAGTATTTT.

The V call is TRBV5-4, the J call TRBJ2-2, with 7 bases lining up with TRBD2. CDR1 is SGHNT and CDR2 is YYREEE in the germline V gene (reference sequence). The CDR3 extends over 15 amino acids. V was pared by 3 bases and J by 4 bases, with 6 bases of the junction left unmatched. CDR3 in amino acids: CASSYGRLGTGELFF. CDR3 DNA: TGTGCCAGCAGCTACGGGAGGCTAGGCACCGGGGAGCTGTTTTTT.